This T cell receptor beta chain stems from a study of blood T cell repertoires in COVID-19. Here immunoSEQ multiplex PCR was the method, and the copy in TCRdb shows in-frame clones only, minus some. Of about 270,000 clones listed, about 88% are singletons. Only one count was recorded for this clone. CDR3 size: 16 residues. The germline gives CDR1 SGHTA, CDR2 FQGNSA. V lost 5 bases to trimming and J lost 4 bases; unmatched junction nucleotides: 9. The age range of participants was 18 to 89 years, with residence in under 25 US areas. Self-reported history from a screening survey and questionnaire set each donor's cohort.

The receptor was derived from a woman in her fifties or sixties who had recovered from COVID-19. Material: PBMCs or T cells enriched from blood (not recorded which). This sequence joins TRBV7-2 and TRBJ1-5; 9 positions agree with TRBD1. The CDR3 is CASSPYVTGGNQPQHF. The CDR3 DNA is TGTGCCAGCAGCCCTTACGTGACAGGGGGTAATCAGCCCCAGCATTTT.